This T cell receptor beta chain was sequenced during a study of blood T cells in healthy people across ages. The V and J ends lost 1 base and 0 bases respectively, with 12 bases between them. The germline V gene encodes CDR1 LNHNV and CDR2 YYDKDF (reference sequence). CDR3 length: 16 amino acids. Using a J-beta primer mix together with a sample-barcoded 5' primer, a second PCR was run for about 6 to 11 cycles. Via MiXCR, TCRdb re-called the 5' RACE reads, giving one row per CDR3 protein. Of fewer than 2,000,000 distinct CDR3 sequences listed, about 39% are singletons. The sample holds a few counts of this clonotype.

This receptor was taken from a human donor in good health. The sample comprised blood. The chain couples TRBV15 to TRBJ1-2; D possibly corresponds to TRBD1 (5 bases). The CDR3 sequence is CATSRADRAPNYGYTF. In nucleotides, the CDR3 is TGTGCCACCAGCAGAGCAGACAGAGCCCCTAACTATGGCTACACCTTC. The full variable domain, its missing parts supplied by reference TRBV15 and TRBJ1-2, is DAMVIQNPRYQVTQFGKPVTLSCSQTLNHNVMYWYQQKSSQAPKLLFHYYDKDFNNEADTPDNFQSRRPNTSFCFLDIRSPGLGDTAMYLCATSRADRAPNYGYTFGSGTRLTVV.